This TCR beta chain appears in the sequencing data of a study of T cell clonality in common variable immunodeficiency. V was cut by 0 bases and J by 4 bases, with 4 bases left in between. The CDR3 is 13 amino acids. From germline, CDR1 is SGHKS and CDR2 YYEKEE (reference sequence). General study points: Patient heterogeneity in the CVID cohort limited correlations between repertoire features and clinical complications. T cell subpopulation sequencing would be needed to explain CVID clonality.

This clone has ten or more counts. Antigen unknown. The read terminates 3 residues ahead of where the CDR3 ends, so the germline J gene completes it. Most patients and controls had Caucasian heritage. Libraries were prepared by immunoSEQ multiplex PCR; TCRdb keeps only in-frame clonotypes and omits some of them. The table lists about 64,000 clones, with no singletons. The sample comprised peripheral blood mononuclear cells. The V call is TRBV5-5, the J call TRBJ1-4, with unresolved D. This TCR derives from a person between 18 and 75 years old in good health. CDR3 sequence: CASSLELNEKLFF. Incomplete CDR3 DNA: TGTGCCAGCAGCTTGGAACTTAATGAAAAA.